Below, 10 T cell receptor beta chains from the same sample are listed, as sequenced in a study of CD8+ T cells in alopecia areata. It was cDNA, reverse transcribed from extracted RNA, that served as the sequencing template. TCRdb's copy holds only in-frame clones and misses some; the assay was immunoSEQ multiplex PCR. The table lists fewer than 200,000 clones, about 60% of them singletons. Sequences were derived from CD4+ T cells sorted from blood, sampled at week 0. Source of these receptors: a human donor with alopecia areata.

The CDR3 DNA follows: TGCGCCAGCAGCTTGGGGCCGGCGGGGGCACAAAACATTCAGTACTTC. Amino acid sequence: CASSLGPAGAQNIQYF. The chain carries TRBV5-1 and TRBJ2-4; possibly TRBD2 for D (7 bases). Germline lookup yields CDR1 SGHRS and CDR2 YFSETQ. There are 16 residues in the CDR3. V lost 0 bases and J lost 5, with 15 bases in between.

The chain is built from TRBV10-3 and TRBJ2-7, with TRBD2 as a possible D gene (6 bases). The germline V and J ends were trimmed by 3 bases and 0 bases, with 15 bases remaining between them. The CDR3 loop spans 16 amino acids. The germline V gene has CDR1 ENHRY and CDR2 SYGVKD. Here the CDR3 reads CAISDGGRQSSYEQYF. CDR3 DNA: TGTGCCATCAGTGATGGGGGGAGACAAAGCTCCTACGAGCAGTACTTC.

This chain joins TRBV27 and TRBJ2-6, with D uncertain. Per germline, CDR1 MNHEY and CDR2 SMNVEV (reference sequence). The CDR3 spans 14 residues. V was trimmed by 7 bases and J by 0 bases, leaving 7 bases between them. CDR3 bases: TGTGCCAGCACTAGTTACTCTGGGGCCAACGTCCTGACTTTC. Translating gives CASTSYSGANVLTF.

The DNA for the CDR3 is TGCGCCAGCAGCTTGGAGCCAGACAGGGTCGGCGGCTACACCTTC. Translation: CASSLEPDRVGGYTF. V usage is TRBV5-1 and J usage is TRBJ1-2; TRBD1 agrees at 7 bases. Germline V gene lookup returns CDR1 SGHRS and CDR2 YFSETQ. CDR3 length: 15 residues. J gave up 8 bases and V 0 bases, and 10 bases lay outside the gene matches.

The chain links TRBV6-6 to TRBJ2-7; a possible D gene is TRBD1 (6 bases). V gave up 4 bases and J gave up 6 bases, with 10 bases separating them. Germline loops: CDR1 MNHNY, CDR2 SVGAGI (reference sequence). This CDR3 region has 12 residues. CDR3 amino acids: CASSSQGIEQYF. CDR3 bases: TGTGCCAGCAGTTCGCAGGGGATCGAGCAGTACTTC.

The chain joins TRBV7-4 to TRBJ1-6, with a possible D match to TRBD1 (6 bases). Trimming stripped 5 bases from V and 7 bases from J, with 12 bases between. The germline V gene has CDR1 SGHVT and CDR2 SQSDAQ. The CDR3 is 14 amino acids. CDR3 amino acids: CASSVGQGNSPLHF. The CDR3 bases are TGTGCCAGCAGCGTAGGGCAGGGGAATTCACCCCTCCACTTT. The entire variable domain, with the rest obtained from reference TRBV7-4 and TRBJ1-6, is as follows: GAGVSQSPRYKVAKRGRDVALRCDSISGHVTLYWYRQTLGQGSEVLTYSQSDAQRDKSGRPSGRFSAERPERSVSTLKIQRTEQGDSAVYLCASSVGQGNSPLHFGNGTRLTVT.

This clone was observed a handful of times. CDR3 bases: TGCGCCAGCAGCGCCGAGAGGGGGTCATGGGGCAATGAGCAGTTCTTC. Amino acids: CASSAERGSWGNEQFF. The gene calls are TRBV5-1 and TRBJ2-1, with TRBD1 as a possible D gene (6 bases). CDR3 length: 16 amino acids. CDR1 and CDR2 (germline): SGHRS, YFSETQ. V was trimmed by 4 bases and J by 6 bases, leaving 20 bases between them.

The V call is TRBV11-2, the J call TRBJ2-2, with D perhaps TRBD1 (6 bases). V was clipped by 3 bases and J by 3 bases, with 8 bases between them. Germline loops: CDR1 SGHAT, CDR2 FQNNGV. The CDR3 is 14 residues long. The DNA for the CDR3 is TGTGCCAGCAGCTTTGACAGGCACACCGGGGAGCTGTTTTTT. Amino acids: CASSFDRHTGELFF.

The rearrangement uses TRBV11-3 and TRBJ1-1; no definite D call. This CDR3 spans 13 amino acids. Trimming pared 2 bases from V and 11 bases from J, leaving 15 bases between. From germline, CDR1 is SGHNT and CDR2 YENEEA. Written as DNA, the CDR3 is TGTGCCAGCAGCTTAAGGGCCGAGGTAGGGGCTTTCTTT. Translation gives CASSLRAEVGAFF.

This chain joins TRBV11-2 and TRBJ1-6, with D tentatively TRBD1 (5 bases). The CDR3 is 15 amino acids. Per the germline V gene, CDR1 is SGHAT and CDR2 is FQNNGV. V was shortened by 5 bases and J by 9 bases, with 17 bases between the two germline ends. The CDR3, as DNA: TGTGCCAGCAGCACTGTCGGGGGAAAATCTTCACCCCTCCACTTT. Protein sequence: CASSTVGGKSSPLHF.